This section outlines one T cell receptor beta chain sequence together with its context. The data stem from a study of blood T cell repertoires in COVID-19. Study information: Material from acute and convalescent COVID-19 was sourced from the United States, Italy and Spain.

Sequencing was performed with immunoSEQ multiplex PCR; in TCRdb, only in-frame clones are kept and a portion is missing. The sample yields nearly 250,000 clones, approximately 82% seen once. Germline V lookup: CDR1 LNHDA, CDR2 SQIVND (reference sequence). Trimming took 3 bases from V and 4 from J, leaving 9 bases between them. The CDR3 has 13 residues. Sequenced input: peripheral blood. The chain is built from TRBV19 and TRBJ1-2; D not resolved. This clonotype originated in a woman older than 75 with acute or convalescent COVID-19. The CDR3 sequence: CASSMGAAYGYTF. CDR3 nucleotide sequence: TGTGCCAGTAGTATGGGAGCTGCCTATGGCTACACCTTC.